The 14 T cell receptor beta chains reported below all come from one sample, sequenced in a study of HIV-infected patients and healthy controls. TCRdb re-analysed the 5' RACE reads in MiXCR, keeping a single row per CDR3 protein. The repertoire holds about 64,000 distinct CDR3 sequences, with about 19% as singletons. Material: CD4+ T cells from blood. Receptor source: a human donor in good health.

This clonotype has a count of ten or more. The chain uses TRBV20-1 and TRBJ1-5; D not resolved. From germline, CDR1 is DFQATT and CDR2 SNEGSKA (reference sequence). Trimming removed 2 bases from V and 3 bases from J, with 5 bases in between. The CDR3 loop spans 12 amino acids. CDR3 bases: TGCAGTGCTAGATTTCACAATCAGCCCCAGCATTTT. It encodes CSARFHNQPQHF.

There are a few counts of this clonotype. The genes are TRBV12-3 or TRBV12-4 and TRBJ1-6; D call uncertain. Trimming shortened V by 1 base and J by 7 bases, and 11 bases separated the two germline ends. The CDR3 runs 15 residues. The DNA for the CDR3 is TGTGCCAGCAGTTTAGGGGGAACGGGAAATTCACCCCTCCACTTT. This gives the protein CASSLGGTGNSPLHF.

The chain links TRBV7-3 to TRBJ2-2; 13 bases are a match to TRBD2. CDR1 SGHTA and CDR2 FQGTGA come from the germline V gene. The ends lost 4 bases at V and 6 bases at J; junction bases unmatched: 5. This CDR3 spans 16 amino acids. The CDR3 spells CASSWGLAGTAGELFF. CDR3 in DNA: TGTGCCAGCAGCTGGGGACTAGCGGGAACGGCCGGGGAGCTGTTTTTT.

In this sample, this clonotype turned up many times. The V and J genes are TRBV6-5 and TRBJ1-2, with D perhaps matching TRBD1 (5 bases). The CDR3 loop spans 14 amino acids. Germline CDR1 reads MNHEY; CDR2 reads SVGAGI. With 6 bases removed from V and 2 bases from J, the gap between germline ends came to 13 bases. CDR3 DNA: TGTGCCAGCAGACCTAATACAGGAAACTATGGCTACACCTTC. This gives the protein CASRPNTGNYGYTF.

This clonotype was detected many times. This chain connects TRBV6-5 to TRBJ2-1; D tentatively reads TRBD1 or TRBD2 (8 bases each). Trimming left V 4 bases short and J 1 base short, with 17 bases between. The germline gives CDR1 MNHEY, CDR2 SVGAGI. This CDR3 region has 17 residues. CDR3: CASSWTGTRESYNEQFF. The CDR3 region has the DNA TGTGCCAGCAGTTGGACAGGGACTAGAGAGTCCTACAATGAGCAGTTCTTC.

This clonotype was observed a handful of times. The chain recombines TRBV5-1 with TRBJ1-5; tentatively, D is TRBD1 (5 bases). Germline CDR1 reads SGHRS; CDR2 reads YFSETQ. This CDR3 region has 15 residues. Trimming pared 0 bases from V and 0 bases from J, leaving 7 bases between. The CDR3 sequence is CASSLEGHSNQPQHF. CDR3 nucleotides: TGCGCCAGCAGCTTGGAGGGGCATAGCAATCAGCCCCAGCATTTT.

This clonotype was found many times. The rearrangement links TRBV7-9 to TRBJ2-5; D is perhaps TRBD2 (6 bases). Looked up from germline, CDR1 is SEHNR and CDR2 is FQNEAQ (reference sequence). The CDR3 has 15 residues. Trimming removed 1 base from V and 0 bases from J, with 9 bases in between. CDR3 protein: CASSLGPGDQETQYF. CDR3 sequence (DNA): TGTGCCAGCAGCTTAGGTCCGGGAGACCAAGAGACCCAGTACTTC.

This clonotype was observed many times. The chain uses TRBV2 and TRBJ2-1; D is perhaps TRBD2 (6 bases). CDR1 is SNHLY and CDR2 is FYNNEI in the germline V gene. The CDR3 runs 16 residues. Trimming took off 10 bases at V and 7 bases at J, with 26 bases between the two ends. CDR3 nucleotide sequence: TGTGCCACCCAGAAGACGGGACTCCAGGGTTCGAATGAGCAGTTCTTC. Translation gives CATQKTGLQGSNEQFF.

This clonotype was picked up a small number of times. The chain recombines TRBV4-1 with TRBJ2-4, with TRBD1 matching 9 bases. The trim removed 1 base at V and 1 base at J, leaving 11 bases unmatched. Germline assignment: CDR1 MGHRA and CDR2 YSYEKL. The CDR3 spans 19 residues. The CDR3 here is CASSQGISRTGDAKNIQYF. DNA for the CDR3: TGCGCCAGCAGCCAAGGGATTTCCAGGACAGGGGATGCCAAAAACATTCAGTACTTC.

This clonotype was observed at least ten times. The rearrangement uses TRBV6-5 and TRBJ1-6, with a tentative D call TRBD1 (5 bases). The CDR3 runs 14 residues. Germline V gives CDR1 MNHEY, CDR2 SVGAGI. V was cut by 6 bases and J by 7 bases, with 13 bases left in between. Here the CDR3 reads CASSRQSWNSPLHF. CDR3 in DNA: TGTGCCAGCAGCCGACAGTCCTGGAATTCACCCCTCCACTTT.

Ten or more counts support this clonotype. The chain joins TRBV4-1 to TRBJ2-1; 7 bases map to TRBD1. The germline CDR1 and CDR2 sequences are MGHRA and YSYEKL. The CDR3 is made up of 18 amino acids. V gave up 0 bases and J gave up 7 bases; unmatched junction bases: 15. DNA for the CDR3: TGCGCCAGCAGCCAAGACACCTTCAAGACAGGGTTTGGGAATGAGCAGTTCTTC. Encoded protein: CASSQDTFKTGFGNEQFF.

This clonotype was counted once. The chain joins TRBV12-3 or TRBV12-4 to TRBJ2-5, with 9 bases aligning to TRBD2. Losses at the gene ends were 4 bases for V and 4 bases for J; bases not matched to a gene: 10. CDR3 length: 16 residues. CDR3 protein: CASSWGAGGLRETQYF. CDR3 bases: TGTGCCAGCAGTTGGGGTGCGGGGGGGCTTCGAGAGACCCAGTACTTC.

This clonotype was observed many times. This chain uses TRBV14 with TRBJ1-1; 7 bases map to TRBD1. This CDR3 has 15 amino acids. Germline loops: CDR1 SGHDN, CDR2 FVKESK. Trimming at V came to 4 bases and at J to 4 bases, leaving 9 bases not matched to a gene. The chain's CDR3 is CASSPQTGLGTEAFF. The CDR3 DNA reads TGTGCCAGCAGCCCGCAGACAGGGTTGGGCACTGAAGCTTTCTTT.

This clonotype appeared many times. The CDR3 loop reads CASSQGGSTDTQYF. The DNA for the CDR3 is TGTGCCAGCAGCCAAGGGGGTAGCACAGATACGCAGTATTTT. The V gene is TRBV7-2, the J gene TRBJ2-3; D might be TRBD1 (6 bases). CDR3 length: 14 residues. Germline V lookup: CDR1 SGHTA, CDR2 FQGNSA. V was shortened by 5 bases and J by 0 bases, with 9 bases between the two germline ends.